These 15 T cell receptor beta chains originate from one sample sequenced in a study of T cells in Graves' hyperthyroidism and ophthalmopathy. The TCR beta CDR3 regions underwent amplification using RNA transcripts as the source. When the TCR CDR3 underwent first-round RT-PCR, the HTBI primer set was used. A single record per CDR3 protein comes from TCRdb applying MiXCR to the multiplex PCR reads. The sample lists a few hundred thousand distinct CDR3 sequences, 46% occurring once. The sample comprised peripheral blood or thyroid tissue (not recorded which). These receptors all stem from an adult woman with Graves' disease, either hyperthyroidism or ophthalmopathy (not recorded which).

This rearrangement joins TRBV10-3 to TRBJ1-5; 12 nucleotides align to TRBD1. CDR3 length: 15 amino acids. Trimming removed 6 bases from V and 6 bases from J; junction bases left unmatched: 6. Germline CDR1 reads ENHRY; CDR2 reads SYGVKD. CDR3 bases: TGTGCCATCAGCCCGGGACAGGGGGCTTTTCAGCCCCAGCATTTT. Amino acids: CAISPGQGAFQPQHF.

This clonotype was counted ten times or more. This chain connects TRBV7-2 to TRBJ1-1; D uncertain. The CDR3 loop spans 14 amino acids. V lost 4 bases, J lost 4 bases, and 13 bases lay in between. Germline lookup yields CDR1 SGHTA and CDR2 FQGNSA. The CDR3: CASSSGGVGTEAFF. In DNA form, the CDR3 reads TGTGCCAGCAGCTCAGGTGGGGTGGGCACTGAAGCTTTCTTT.

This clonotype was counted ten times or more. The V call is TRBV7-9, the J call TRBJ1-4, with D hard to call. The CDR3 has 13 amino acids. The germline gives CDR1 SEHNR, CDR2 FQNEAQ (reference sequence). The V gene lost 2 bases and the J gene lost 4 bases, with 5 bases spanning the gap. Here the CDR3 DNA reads TGTGCCAGCAGCTTAATGGGTAATGAAAAACTGTTTTTT. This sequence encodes CASSLMGNEKLFF.

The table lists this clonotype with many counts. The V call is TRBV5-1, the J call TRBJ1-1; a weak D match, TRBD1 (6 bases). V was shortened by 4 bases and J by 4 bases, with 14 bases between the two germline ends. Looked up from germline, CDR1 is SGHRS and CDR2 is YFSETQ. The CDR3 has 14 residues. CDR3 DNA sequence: TGCGCCAGCAGCCCCAGGGGTTATGGCACTGAAGCTTTCTTT. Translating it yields CASSPRGYGTEAFF.

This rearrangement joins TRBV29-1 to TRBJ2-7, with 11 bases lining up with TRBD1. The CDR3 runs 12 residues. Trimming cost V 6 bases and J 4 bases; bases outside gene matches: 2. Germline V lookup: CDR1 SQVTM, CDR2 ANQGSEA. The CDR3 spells CSVGQGAYEQYF. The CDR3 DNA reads TGCAGCGTCGGACAGGGGGCTTACGAGCAGTACTTC.

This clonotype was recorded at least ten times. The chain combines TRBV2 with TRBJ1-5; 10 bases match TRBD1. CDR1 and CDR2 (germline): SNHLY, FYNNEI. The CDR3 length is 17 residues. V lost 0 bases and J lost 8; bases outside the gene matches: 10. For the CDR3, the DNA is TGTGCCAGCAGTGAAGCGCGGGGGACAGGGGCTCGGAAGCCCCAGCATTTT. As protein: CASSEARGTGARKPQHF.

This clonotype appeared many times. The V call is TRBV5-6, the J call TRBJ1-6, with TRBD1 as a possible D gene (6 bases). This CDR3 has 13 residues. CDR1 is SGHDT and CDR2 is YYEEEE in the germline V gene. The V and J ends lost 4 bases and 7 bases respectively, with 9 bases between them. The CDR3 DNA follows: TGTGCCAGCAGCACCGGACAGAATTCACCCCTCCACTTT. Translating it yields CASSTGQNSPLHF.

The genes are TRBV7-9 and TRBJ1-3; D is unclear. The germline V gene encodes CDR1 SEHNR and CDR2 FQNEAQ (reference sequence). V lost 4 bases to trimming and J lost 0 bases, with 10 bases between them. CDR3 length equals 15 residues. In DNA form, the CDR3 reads TGTGCCAGCAGCTCCAGATACACCTCTGGAAACACCATATATTTT. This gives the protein CASSSRYTSGNTIYF.

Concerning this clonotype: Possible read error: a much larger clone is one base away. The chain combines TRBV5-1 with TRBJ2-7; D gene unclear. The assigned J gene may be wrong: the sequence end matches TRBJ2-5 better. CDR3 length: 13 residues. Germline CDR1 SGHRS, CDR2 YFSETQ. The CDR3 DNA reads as TGCGCCAGCAGCTCGCGCTACCAAGGGACCCAGTACTTC. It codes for CASSSRYQGTQYF.

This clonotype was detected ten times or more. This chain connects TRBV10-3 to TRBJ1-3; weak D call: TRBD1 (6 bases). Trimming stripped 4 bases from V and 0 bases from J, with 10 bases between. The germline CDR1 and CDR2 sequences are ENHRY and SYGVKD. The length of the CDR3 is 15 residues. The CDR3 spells CAISGQGSSGNTIYF. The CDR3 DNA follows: TGTGCCATCAGTGGGCAGGGGAGCTCTGGAAACACCATATATTTT.

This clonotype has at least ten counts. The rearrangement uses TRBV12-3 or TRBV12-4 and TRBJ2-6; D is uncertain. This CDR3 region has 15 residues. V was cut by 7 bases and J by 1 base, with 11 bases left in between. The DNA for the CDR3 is TGTGCCAGCACACTTGCCCCGTCTGGGGCCAACGTCCTGACTTTC. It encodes CASTLAPSGANVLTF.

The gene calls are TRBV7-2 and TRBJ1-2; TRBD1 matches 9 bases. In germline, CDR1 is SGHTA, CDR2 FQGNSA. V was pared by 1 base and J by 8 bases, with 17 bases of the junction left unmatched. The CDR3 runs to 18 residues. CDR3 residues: CASSLGPLGQGRRGGYTF. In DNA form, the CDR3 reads TGTGCCAGCAGCTTAGGTCCATTGGGACAGGGACGACGGGGGGGCTACACCTTC. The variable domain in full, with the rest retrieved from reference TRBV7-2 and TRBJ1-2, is GAGVSQSPSNKVTEKGKDVELRCDPISGHTALYWYRQSLGQGLEFLIYFQGNSAPDKSGLPSDRFSAERTGGSVSTLTIQRTQQEDSAVYLCASSLGPLGQGRRGGYTFGSGTRLTVV.

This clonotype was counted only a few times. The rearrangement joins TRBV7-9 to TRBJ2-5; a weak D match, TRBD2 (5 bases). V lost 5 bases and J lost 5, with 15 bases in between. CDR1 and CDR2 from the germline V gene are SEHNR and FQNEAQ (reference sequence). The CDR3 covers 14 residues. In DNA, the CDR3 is TGTGCCAGCAGCCGCCGGGAAGCCTACGAGACCCAGTACTTC. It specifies CASSRREAYETQYF.

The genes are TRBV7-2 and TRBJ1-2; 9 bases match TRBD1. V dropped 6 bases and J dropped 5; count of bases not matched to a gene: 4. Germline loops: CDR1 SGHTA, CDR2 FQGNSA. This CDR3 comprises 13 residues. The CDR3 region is CASSKDRGYGYTF. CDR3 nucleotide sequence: TGTGCCAGCAGTAAGGACAGGGGATATGGCTACACCTTC.

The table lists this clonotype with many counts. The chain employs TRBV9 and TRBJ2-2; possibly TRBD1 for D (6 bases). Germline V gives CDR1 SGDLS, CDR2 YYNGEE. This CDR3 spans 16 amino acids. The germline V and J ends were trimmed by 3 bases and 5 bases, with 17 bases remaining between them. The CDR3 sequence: CASSAEPDRLTGELFF. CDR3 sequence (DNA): TGTGCCAGCAGCGCCGAACCGGACAGATTAACCGGGGAGCTGTTTTTT. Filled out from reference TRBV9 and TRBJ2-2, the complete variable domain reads DSGVTQTPKHLITATGQRVTLRCSPRSGDLSVYWYQQSLDQGLQFLIQYYNGEERAKGNILERFSAQQFPDLHSELNLSSLELGDSALYFCASSAEPDRLTGELFFGEGSRLTVL.